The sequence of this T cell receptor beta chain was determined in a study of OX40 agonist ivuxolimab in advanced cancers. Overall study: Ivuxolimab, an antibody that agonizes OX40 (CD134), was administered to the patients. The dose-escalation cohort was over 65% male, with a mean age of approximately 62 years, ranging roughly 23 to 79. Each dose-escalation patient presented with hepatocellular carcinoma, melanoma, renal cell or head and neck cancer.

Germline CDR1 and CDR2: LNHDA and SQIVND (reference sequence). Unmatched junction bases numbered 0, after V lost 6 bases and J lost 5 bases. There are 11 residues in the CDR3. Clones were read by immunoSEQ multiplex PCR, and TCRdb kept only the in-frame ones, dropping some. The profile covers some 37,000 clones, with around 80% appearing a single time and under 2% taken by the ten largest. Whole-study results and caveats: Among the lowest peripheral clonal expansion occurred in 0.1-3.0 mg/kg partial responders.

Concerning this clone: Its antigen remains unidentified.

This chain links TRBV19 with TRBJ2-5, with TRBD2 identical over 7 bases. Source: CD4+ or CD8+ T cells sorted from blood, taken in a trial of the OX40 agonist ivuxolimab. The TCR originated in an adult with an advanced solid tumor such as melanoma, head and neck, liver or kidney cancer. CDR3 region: CASRGGETQYF. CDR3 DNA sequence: TGTGCCAGTAGGGGGGGGGAGACCCAGTACTTC.